This T cell receptor beta chain was obtained from a study of blood T cell repertoires in COVID-19. About the study: Sites in the United States, Italy and Spain provided acute and convalescent COVID-19 samples. In each case, the material was cDNA or gDNA derived from T cells, B-cell-depleted T cells, or PBMCs.

Authors' methods: Using reference gene primer amplification, nucleated cell counts were estimated. Clones were read by immunoSEQ multiplex PCR, and TCRdb kept only the in-frame ones, dropping some. V and J calls and clone size are those listed in that table; D and trimming were worked out from the DNA. The table has 300,000 to 400,000 clones, roughly 86% seen once. Followed over time, Seattle patients had been enrolled while infection was active. The V end lost 1 base, the J end lost 14 bases, and 9 bases lay between the germline ends. The CDR3 runs 12 residues. This sequence originates from a woman between 65 and 79 years old with COVID-19, enrolled during active disease. The chain employs TRBV12-3 or TRBV12-4 and TRBJ1-6; the D is unclear. The sample comprised peripheral blood. The CDR3 loop reads CASSLGRAALHF. DNA for the CDR3: TGTGCCAGCAGTTTAGGGCGGGCAGCCCTCCACTTT.